The 18 T cell receptor beta chains reported below all come from one sample, sequenced in a study of OX40 agonist ivuxolimab in advanced cancers. Libraries came from the immunoSEQ multiplex PCR assay. The clones in this table, taken by TCRdb from immuneACCESS, are in-frame only. Not every clone is retained; where verified, under half of the shortfall comes from an unresolved V gene, and the cause of the rest is unknown. Present in this sample are fewer than 20,000 clones, approximately 86% of which were seen just once. About 3.9% of the sample lies in the top ten. The sample here was CD4+ or CD8+ T cells sorted from blood, taken in a trial of the OX40 agonist ivuxolimab. Receptors were obtained from an adult with an advanced solid tumor such as melanoma, head and neck, liver or kidney cancer.

The CDR3 DNA reads as TGTGCCTGGAGTGTAGGGCTAGCGCGCCACGAGCAGTACTTC. Translation gives CAWSVGLARHEQYF. J is TRBJ2-7 and V is TRBV30, with a possible D match to TRBD2 (6 bases). Deletions cut 0 bases from V and 5 bases from J, with 14 bases between. This CDR3 is 14 amino acids long. Germline lookup yields CDR1 GTSNPN and CDR2 SVGIG (reference sequence).

The V gene is TRBV30, the J gene TRBJ1-5; a weak D match, TRBD1 (5 bases). CDR3 size: 17 residues. The germline gives CDR1 GTSNPN, CDR2 SVGIG (reference sequence). V lost 0 bases and J lost 4, with 19 bases in between. The CDR3 protein is CAWSVALGRALNQPQHF. The DNA for the CDR3 is TGTGCCTGGAGTGTGGCCCTCGGCAGGGCATTAAATCAGCCCCAGCATTTT.

This CDR3 reads CASSWEGQGWYEQYF. As DNA, the CDR3 is TGTGCCAGCAGCTGGGAGGGACAGGGGTGGTACGAGCAGTACTTC. The chain employs TRBV7-2 and TRBJ2-7; 10 nucleotides agree with TRBD1. CDR3 size: 15 residues. Germline V CDR1 and CDR2: SGHTA, FQGNSA. J gave up 4 bases and V 4 bases, and 7 bases lay outside the gene matches.

The chain joins TRBV28 to TRBJ1-2; D remains ambiguous. Germline lookup yields CDR1 MDHEN and CDR2 SYDVKM. The CDR3 extends over 11 amino acids. V lost 7 bases and J lost 4, with 7 bases in between. CDR3 nucleotide sequence: TGTGCCAGCAAATACAGCTATGGCTACACCTTC. Translated, it gives CASKYSYGYTF.

This sequence joins TRBV2 and TRBJ2-3; weak D call: TRBD1 (6 bases). This CDR3 has 15 amino acids. Trimming cost V 6 bases and J 2 bases, with 15 bases left between them. Germline values: CDR1 SNHLY, CDR2 FYNNEI. CDR3 nucleotide sequence: TGTGCCAGCAGCGACTCCGGGACACCCACAGATACGCAGTATTTT. Translating gives CASSDSGTPTDTQYF. The full variable domain, with the rest looked up from reference TRBV2 and TRBJ2-3, is EPEVTQTPSHQVTQMGQEVILRCVPISNHLYFYWYRQILGQKVEFLVSFYNNEISEKSEIFDDQFSVERPDGSNFTLKIRSTKLEDSAMYFCASSDSGTPTDTQYFGPGTRLTVL.

CDR3 in amino acids: CASSLLDGDTQYF. The CDR3 region has the DNA TGTGCCAGCTCACTTCTAGATGGAGATACGCAGTATTTT. The chain employs TRBV18 and TRBJ2-3; D not resolved. V gave up 4 bases and J gave up 5 bases, with 10 bases separating them. This CDR3 region has 13 residues. Per germline, CDR1 KGHSH and CDR2 LQKENI.

V is TRBV27 and J is TRBJ2-3; 16 bases agree with TRBD2. This CDR3 has 17 residues. The ends lost 5 bases at V and 3 bases at J; junction bases unmatched: 5. Germline CDR1 and CDR2: MNHEY and SMNVEV (reference sequence). Here the CDR3 reads CASSPPGLAGGTDTQYF. CDR3 nucleotide sequence: TGTGCCAGCAGTCCCCCGGGACTAGCGGGAGGGACAGATACGCAGTATTTT.

The chain uses TRBV7-9 and TRBJ1-1; no clear D gene. The length of the CDR3 is 12 residues. Germline values: CDR1 SEHNR, CDR2 FQNEAQ (reference sequence). Trimming took off 7 bases at V and 5 bases at J, with 11 bases between the two ends. The CDR3: CASNFRSTEAFF. For the CDR3, the DNA is TGTGCCAGCAACTTCAGAAGTACTGAAGCTTTCTTT.

The V call is TRBV7-3, the J call TRBJ2-3; tentatively, D is TRBD2 (6 bases). The CDR3 runs to 14 residues. Germline lookup yields CDR1 SGHTA and CDR2 FQGTGA. Deletions cut 6 bases from V and 6 bases from J, with 16 bases between. The CDR3, as DNA: TGTGCCAGCAGTCCGGGGGACGGGGAGGATACGCAGTATTTT. It yields the protein CASSPGDGEDTQYF.

This clone was observed a single time. The chain combines TRBV28 with TRBJ2-1; unclear D gene. The CDR3 contains 13 residues. Germline values: CDR1 MDHEN, CDR2 SYDVKM. V lost 6 bases to trimming and J lost 4 bases, with 10 bases between them. This CDR3 is CASSRINYNEQFF. The CDR3 DNA reads TGTGCCAGCAGCAGGATAAATTACAATGAGCAGTTCTTC. Combining the CDR3 with reference TRBV28 and TRBJ2-1 gives the whole variable domain DVKVTQSSRYLVKRTGEKVFLECVQDMDHENMFWYRQDPGLGLRLIYFSYDVKMKEKGDIPEGYSVSREKKERFSLILESASTNQTSMYLCASSRINYNEQFFGPGTRLTVL.

This rearrangement joins TRBV28 to TRBJ1-2, with 7 bases lining up with TRBD1. The germline CDR1 and CDR2 sequences are MDHEN and SYDVKM. With V trimmed by 6 bases and J by 5 bases, 12 bases remained unmatched. The CDR3 covers 15 residues. Here the CDR3 reads CASRVPPGTAYGYTF. Here the CDR3 DNA reads TGTGCCAGCAGGGTACCCCCGGGGACAGCTTATGGCTACACCTTC.

Only one count was recorded for this clone. The chain links TRBV28 to TRBJ2-1; 9 bases map to TRBD2. Germline trimming cut 8 bases from V and 6 bases from J; bases unmatched to any gene: 11. From germline, CDR1 is MDHEN and CDR2 SYDVKM. The CDR3 loop spans 15 amino acids. The CDR3 nucleotides are TGTGCCAGCCTTCTTAGCGGGAGTCTCAGCAATGAGCAGTTCTTC. Translating gives CASLLSGSLSNEQFF.

The rearrangement joins TRBV4-2 to TRBJ2-3; the match to TRBD1 covers 9 bases. The V gene's germline CDR1 is LGHNA and CDR2 YNFKEQ. V lost 1 base to trimming and J lost 6 bases; unmatched junction nucleotides: 8. This CDR3 is 16 amino acids long. As DNA, the CDR3 is TGTGCCAGCAGCCAAGGACCGGGACAGGGTTCCGATACGCAGTATTTT. This sequence encodes CASSQGPGQGSDTQYF.

This sequence joins TRBV7-9 and TRBJ2-5, with D unclear. The CDR3 sequence is 15 residues long. The germline CDR1 and CDR2 sequences are SEHNR and FQNEAQ (reference sequence). With 3 bases removed from V and 4 bases from J, the gap between germline ends came to 15 bases. CDR3 in DNA: TGTGCCAGCAGCTTTGTAGAACAGCCTTCAGAGACCCAGTACTTC. This codes for CASSFVEQPSETQYF. The complete variable domain, with remaining parts taken from reference TRBV7-9 and TRBJ2-5, reads DTGVSQNPRHKITKRGQNVTFRCDPISEHNRLYWYRQTLGQGPEFLTYFQNEAQLEKSRLLSDRFSAERPKGSFSTLEIQRTEQGDSAMYLCASSFVEQPSETQYFGPGTRLLVL.

The chain links TRBV10-3 to TRBJ2-7; 13 nucleotides line up with TRBD2. The CDR3 length is 16 residues. V lost 5 bases, J lost 5 bases, and 9 bases stayed unmatched. Germline V CDR1 and CDR2: ENHRY, SYGVKD. CDR3 protein: CAISPRTSGSVHEQYF. The CDR3 DNA sequence: TGTGCCATCAGTCCCCGGACTAGCGGGAGTGTACACGAGCAGTACTTC.

This clone was seen just once. V and J are TRBV5-4 and TRBJ2-1; 8 bases are shared with TRBD1. In germline, CDR1 is SGHNT, CDR2 YYREEE (reference sequence). This CDR3 is 14 amino acids long. The V and J ends lost 0 bases and 4 bases, in that order; junction bases with no gene match: 0. CDR3 residues: CASSLGQGYNEQFF. The DNA of the CDR3 is TGTGCCAGCAGCTTGGGACAGGGGTACAATGAGCAGTTCTTC.

This clone came up once. The rearrangement joins TRBV7-9 to TRBJ1-3; no reliable D call. The germline gives CDR1 SEHNR, CDR2 FQNEAQ (reference sequence). V lost 0 bases and J 0 bases, leaving 9 bases between the germline ends. The CDR3 is 16 residues long. In DNA form, the CDR3 reads TGTGCCAGCAGCTTAGCGCACCGGACCTCTGGAAACACCATATATTTT. Its translation: CASSLAHRTSGNTIYF.

This chain uses TRBV5-4 with TRBJ2-1, with TRBD1 matching over 9 bases. Trimming removed 4 bases from V and 6 bases from J; junction bases left unmatched: 5. In germline, CDR1 is SGHNT, CDR2 YYREEE (reference sequence). The CDR3 has 14 residues. For the CDR3, the DNA is TGTGCCAGCAGCAAACGACAGGGGGGCAATGAGCAGTTCTTC. Protein sequence: CASSKRQGGNEQFF.